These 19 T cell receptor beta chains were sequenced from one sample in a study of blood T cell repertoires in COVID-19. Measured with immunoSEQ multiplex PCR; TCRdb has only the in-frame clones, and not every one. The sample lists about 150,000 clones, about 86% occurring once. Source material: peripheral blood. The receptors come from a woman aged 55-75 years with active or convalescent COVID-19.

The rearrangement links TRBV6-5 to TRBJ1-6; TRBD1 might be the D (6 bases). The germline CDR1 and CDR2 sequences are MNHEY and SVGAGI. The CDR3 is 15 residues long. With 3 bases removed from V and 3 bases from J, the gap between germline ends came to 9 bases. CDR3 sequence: CASSYTGIYNSPLHF. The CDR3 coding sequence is TGTGCCAGCAGTTATACAGGGATCTATAATTCACCCCTCCACTTT.

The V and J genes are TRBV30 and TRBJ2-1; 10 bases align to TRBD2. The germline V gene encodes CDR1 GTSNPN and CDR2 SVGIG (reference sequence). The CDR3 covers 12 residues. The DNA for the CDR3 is TGTCTGGCTAGCGGGAGAGGAAATGAGCAGTTCTTC. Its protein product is CLASGRGNEQFF. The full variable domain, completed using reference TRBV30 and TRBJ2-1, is SQTIHQWPATLVQPVGSPLSLECTVEGTSNPNLYWYRQAAGRGLQLLFYSVGIGQISSEVPQNLSASRPQDRQFILSSKKLLLSDSGFYLCLASGRGNEQFFGPGTRLTVL.

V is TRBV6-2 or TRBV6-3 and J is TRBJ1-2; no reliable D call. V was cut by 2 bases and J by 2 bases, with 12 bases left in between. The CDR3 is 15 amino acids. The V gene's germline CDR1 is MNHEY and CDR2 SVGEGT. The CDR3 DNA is TGTGCCAGCAGTTACGGAGGGAATGTCAACTATGGCTACACCTTC. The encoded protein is CASSYGGNVNYGYTF.

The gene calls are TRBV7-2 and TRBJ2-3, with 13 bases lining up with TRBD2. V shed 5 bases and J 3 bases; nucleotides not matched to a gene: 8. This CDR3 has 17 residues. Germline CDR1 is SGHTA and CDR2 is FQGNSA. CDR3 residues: CASSLTLAGGQTDTQYF. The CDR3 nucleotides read TGTGCCAGCAGCCTTACACTAGCGGGGGGGCAAACAGATACGCAGTATTTT.

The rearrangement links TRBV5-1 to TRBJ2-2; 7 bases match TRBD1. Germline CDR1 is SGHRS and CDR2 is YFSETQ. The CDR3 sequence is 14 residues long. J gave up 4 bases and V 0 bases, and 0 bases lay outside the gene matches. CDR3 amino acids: CASSLGTGTGELFF. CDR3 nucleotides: TGCGCCAGCAGCTTGGGGACAGGCACCGGGGAGCTGTTTTTT.

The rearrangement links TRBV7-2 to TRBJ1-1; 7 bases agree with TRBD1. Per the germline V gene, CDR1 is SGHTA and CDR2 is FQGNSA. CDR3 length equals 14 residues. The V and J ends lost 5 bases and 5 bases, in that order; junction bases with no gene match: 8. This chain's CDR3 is CASSETGLTTEAFF. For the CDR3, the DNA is TGTGCCAGCAGCGAGACAGGGCTTACGACTGAAGCTTTCTTT.

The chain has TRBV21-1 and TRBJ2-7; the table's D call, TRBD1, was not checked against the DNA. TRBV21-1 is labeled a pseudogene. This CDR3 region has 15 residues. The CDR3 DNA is TGTGCCAGCAGTTGTCAGGGGGCGCCTAGCCACGAGCAGTACTTC. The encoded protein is CASSCQGAPSHEQYF.

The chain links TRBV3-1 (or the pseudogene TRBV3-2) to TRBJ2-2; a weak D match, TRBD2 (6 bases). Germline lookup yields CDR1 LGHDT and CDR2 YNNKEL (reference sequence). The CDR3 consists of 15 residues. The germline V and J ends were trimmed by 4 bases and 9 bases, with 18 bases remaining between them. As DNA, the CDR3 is TGTGCCAGCAGCCCAACTAGCCGCAGTCCCAGGGAGCTGTTTTTT. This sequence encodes CASSPTSRSPRELFF.

The CDR3: CASSQEQGGIQPQHF. In nucleotides, the CDR3 is TGCGCCAGCAGCCAAGAGCAGGGGGGTATTCAGCCCCAGCATTTT. This chain links TRBV4-1 with TRBJ1-5; 7 bases align to TRBD1. With V trimmed by 0 bases and J by 6 bases, 5 bases remained unmatched. The CDR3 sequence is 15 residues long. Germline V gene lookup returns CDR1 MGHRA and CDR2 YSYEKL.

The DNA for the CDR3 is TGTGCCAGCAGCTATGGACTAGCGGGAGGCGAGCAGTTCTTC. This sequence encodes CASSYGLAGGEQFF. V usage is TRBV11-2 and J usage is TRBJ2-1; TRBD2 agrees at 14 bases. Trimming removed 4 bases from V and 10 bases from J; junction bases left unmatched: 3. The V gene's germline CDR1 is SGHAT and CDR2 FQNNGV. The CDR3 has 14 amino acids.

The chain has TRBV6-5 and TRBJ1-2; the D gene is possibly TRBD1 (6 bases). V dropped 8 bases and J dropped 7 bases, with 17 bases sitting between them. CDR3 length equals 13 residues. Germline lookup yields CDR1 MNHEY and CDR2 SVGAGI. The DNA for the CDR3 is TGTGCCAGCTATCCCGGGGGGGCAGGTGGCTACACCTTC. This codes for CASYPGGAGGYTF.

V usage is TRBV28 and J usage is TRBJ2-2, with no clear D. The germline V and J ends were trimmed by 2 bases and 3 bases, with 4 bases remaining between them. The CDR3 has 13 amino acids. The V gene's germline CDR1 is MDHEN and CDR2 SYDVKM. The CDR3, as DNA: TGTGCCAGCAGTTTACTCCACACCGGGGAGCTGTTTTTT. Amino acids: CASSLLHTGELFF.

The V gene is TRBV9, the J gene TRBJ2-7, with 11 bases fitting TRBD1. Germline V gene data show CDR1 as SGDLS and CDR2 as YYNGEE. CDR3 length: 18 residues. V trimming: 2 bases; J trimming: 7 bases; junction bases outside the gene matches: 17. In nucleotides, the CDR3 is TGTGCCAGCAGCGTGAAAAGGCCCGGACAGGGGGCGAATGAGGAGCAGTACGTC. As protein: CASSVKRPGQGANEEQYV.

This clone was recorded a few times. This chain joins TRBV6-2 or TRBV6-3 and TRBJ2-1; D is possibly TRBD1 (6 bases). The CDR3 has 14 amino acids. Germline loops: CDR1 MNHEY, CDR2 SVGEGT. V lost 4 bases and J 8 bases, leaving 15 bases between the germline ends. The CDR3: CASSSQGNADEQFF. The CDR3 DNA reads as TGTGCCAGCAGTTCTCAGGGGAACGCGGATGAGCAGTTCTTC.

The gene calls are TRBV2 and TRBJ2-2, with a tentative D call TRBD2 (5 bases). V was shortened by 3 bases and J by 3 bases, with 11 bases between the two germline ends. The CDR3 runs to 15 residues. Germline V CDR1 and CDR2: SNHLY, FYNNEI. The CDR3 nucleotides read TGTGCCAGCAGTGACCGGGGAACGGACACCGGGGAGCTGTTTTTT. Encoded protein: CASSDRGTDTGELFF.

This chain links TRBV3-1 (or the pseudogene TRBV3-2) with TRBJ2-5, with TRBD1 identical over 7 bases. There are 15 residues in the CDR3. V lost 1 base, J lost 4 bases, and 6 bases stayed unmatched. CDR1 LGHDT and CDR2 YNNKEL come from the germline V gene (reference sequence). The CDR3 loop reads CASSQGAGTAETQYF. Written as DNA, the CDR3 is TGTGCCAGCAGCCAAGGGGCTGGGACAGCAGAGACCCAGTACTTC.

The CDR3 DNA reads as TGTGCCTGGAGTGTACCTGAGGATACGCAGTATTTT. It is translated as CAWSVPEDTQYF. V and J are TRBV30 and TRBJ2-3; D gene ambiguous. Germline V gene data show CDR1 as GTSNPN and CDR2 as SVGIG (reference sequence). The CDR3 is 12 residues long. The ends were cut back, 0 bases at V and 6 bases at J, with 7 bases in the middle.

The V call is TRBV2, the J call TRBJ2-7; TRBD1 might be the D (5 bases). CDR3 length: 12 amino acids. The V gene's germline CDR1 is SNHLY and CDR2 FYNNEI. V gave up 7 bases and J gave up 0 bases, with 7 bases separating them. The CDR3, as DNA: TGTGCCAGCACACAGGTCTCCTACGAGCAGTACTTC. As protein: CASTQVSYEQYF.

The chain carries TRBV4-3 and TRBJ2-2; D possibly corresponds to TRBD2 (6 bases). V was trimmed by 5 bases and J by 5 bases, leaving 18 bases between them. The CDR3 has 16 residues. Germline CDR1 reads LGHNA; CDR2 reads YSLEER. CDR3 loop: CASSSPRDLLTGELFF. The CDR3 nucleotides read TGCGCCAGCAGCTCCCCACGGGACTTACTTACCGGGGAGCTGTTTTTT.